Presented here are 12 T cell receptor beta chains from one specimen sequenced in a study of T cells after yellow fever vaccination. MiXCR was run by TCRdb on the 5' RACE reads, yielding one entry per CDR3 protein. The sample consists of some 63,000 distinct CDR3 sequences, 6.5% to 8% of them appearing once. The starting material was CD8+ T cells sorted from PBMCs, obtained 15 days after the yellow fever booster vaccination. These receptors came from a man aged 30 to 45 who received the YFV17D yellow fever vaccine.

This clonotype was detected many times. The chain is built from TRBV19 and TRBJ1-1; 8 bases are a match to TRBD1. Germline-derived CDR1 and CDR2 are LNHDA and SQIVND (reference sequence). The CDR3 has 14 residues. Trimming removed 5 bases from V and 0 bases from J; junction bases left unmatched: 2. DNA for the CDR3: TGTGCCAGTAGTCAGGGGGCTATGAACACTGAAGCTTTCTTT. Encoded protein: CASSQGAMNTEAFF. Full variable domain (missing parts from reference TRBV19 and TRBJ1-1): DGGITQSPKYLFRKEGQNVTLSCEQNLNHDAMYWYRQDPGQGLRLIYYSQIVNDFQKGDIAEGYSVSREKKESFPLTVTSAQKNPTAFYLCASSQGAMNTEAFFGQGTRLTVV.

This clonotype was recorded at least ten times. The chain carries TRBV29-1 and TRBJ2-1; perhaps TRBD2 as D (5 bases). Trimming removed 6 bases at V and 10 bases at J, with 13 bases between. Germline loops: CDR1 SQVTM, CDR2 ANQGSEA. CDR3 length equals 11 residues. CDR3 sequence (DNA): TGCAGCGTCCTAATCGGGGTCGAGCAGTTCTTC. Its protein product is CSVLIGVEQFF.

This clonotype was observed many times. This chain connects TRBV29-1 to TRBJ2-7, with D possibly called TRBD1 or TRBD2 (6 bases each). Per germline, CDR1 SQVTM and CDR2 ANQGSEA. The CDR3 spans 17 residues. V was pared by 7 bases and J by 0 bases, with 25 bases between. The CDR3 region has the DNA TGCAGCGCCACATCCTATCGCACGGGGGCTTTCTCCTACGAGCAGTACTTC. Translating gives CSATSYRTGAFSYEQYF.

This clonotype was counted many times. The chain employs TRBV6-1 and TRBJ2-3; the D is unclear. There are 14 residues in the CDR3. The germline V gene encodes CDR1 MNHNS and CDR2 SASEGT. The CDR3 nucleotides read TGTGTCTCGAACGAACTCCAAAACATCGATACGCAGTATTTT. This translates into CVSNELQNIDTQYF.

In its sample, this clonotype was seen many times. This CDR3 is CASSYSGQGLDEQFF. The CDR3, as DNA: TGTGCCAGCAGTTACTCAGGGCAGGGGCTGGATGAGCAGTTCTTC. The chain combines TRBV6-5 with TRBJ2-1, with D possibly matching TRBD1 (6 bases). The V end lost 0 bases, the J end lost 8 bases, and 14 bases lay between the germline ends. The germline V gene encodes CDR1 MNHEY and CDR2 SVGAGI. The CDR3 has 15 residues.

This clonotype has a count of ten or more. This rearrangement joins TRBV12-3 or TRBV12-4 to TRBJ2-7; D remains ambiguous. The CDR3 length is 12 residues. Trimming took 5 bases from V and 7 from J, leaving 12 bases between them. The CDR3 reads CASSPLGWEQYF. CDR3 coding DNA: TGTGCCAGCAGTCCCTTGGGTTGGGAGCAGTACTTC.

This clonotype has a count of ten or more. This chain connects TRBV6-5 to TRBJ2-2; the D gene is possibly TRBD2 (5 bases). Germline CDR1 is MNHEY and CDR2 is SVGAGI. This CDR3 contains 16 residues. Trimming took 2 bases from V and 6 from J, leaving 16 bases between them. The CDR3 here is CASSYRGSTSPGELFF. In DNA form, the CDR3 reads TGTGCCAGCAGTTACCGGGGATCTACATCTCCCGGGGAGCTGTTTTTT.

The chain recombines TRBV6-1 with TRBJ2-3, with 15 bases aligning to TRBD2. The CDR3 sequence is 18 residues long. The V gene end was trimmed by 5 bases and the J gene end by 0 bases; junction bases not matched to a gene: 6. The germline V gene has CDR1 MNHNS and CDR2 SASEGT. CDR3 bases: TGTGCCAGCAGTCCGGGACTAGCGGGAGGTGGTAGCACAGATACGCAGTATTTT. Translated, it gives CASSPGLAGGGSTDTQYF.

This clonotype occurred many times. The chain employs TRBV6-1 and TRBJ2-1, with D perhaps matching TRBD1 or TRBD2 (5 bases each). Germline loops: CDR1 MNHNS, CDR2 SASEGT. The CDR3 has 14 amino acids. V was trimmed by 10 bases and J by 0 bases, leaving 13 bases between them. Here the CDR3 DNA reads TGTGCCACCAGGGACGGAGTCTCCTACAATGAGCAGTTCTTC. It yields the protein CATRDGVSYNEQFF.

This clonotype was detected ten times or more. The chain uses TRBV4-2 and TRBJ2-7; D remains ambiguous. Trimming stripped 0 bases from V and 3 bases from J, with 9 bases between. Germline CDR1 is LGHNA and CDR2 is YNFKEQ. This CDR3 spans 14 amino acids. The CDR3: CASSQDRPGYEQYF. The CDR3, as DNA: TGTGCCAGCAGCCAAGACAGGCCTGGCTACGAGCAGTACTTC.

This clonotype was counted only a few times. V is TRBV20-1 and J is TRBJ2-7; D gene unclear. CDR1 DFQATT and CDR2 SNEGSKA come from the germline V gene (reference sequence). Trimming removed 0 bases from V and 3 bases from J, with 12 bases in between. The length of the CDR3 is 14 residues. In nucleotides, the CDR3 is TGCAGTGCTAGAGAAATGAGTCCCAGCTACGAGCAGTACTTC. Encoded protein: CSAREMSPSYEQYF.

The J gene is TRBJ1-1, the V gene TRBV6-1; TRBD1 matches at 7 bases. Germline loops: CDR1 MNHNS, CDR2 SASEGT. V lost 4 bases and J lost 2; bases outside the gene matches: 4. The CDR3 loop spans 14 amino acids. The CDR3 DNA follows: TGTGCCAGCAGTGGAACAGGGGCTAACACTGAAGCTTTCTTT. It translates to CASSGTGANTEAFF.